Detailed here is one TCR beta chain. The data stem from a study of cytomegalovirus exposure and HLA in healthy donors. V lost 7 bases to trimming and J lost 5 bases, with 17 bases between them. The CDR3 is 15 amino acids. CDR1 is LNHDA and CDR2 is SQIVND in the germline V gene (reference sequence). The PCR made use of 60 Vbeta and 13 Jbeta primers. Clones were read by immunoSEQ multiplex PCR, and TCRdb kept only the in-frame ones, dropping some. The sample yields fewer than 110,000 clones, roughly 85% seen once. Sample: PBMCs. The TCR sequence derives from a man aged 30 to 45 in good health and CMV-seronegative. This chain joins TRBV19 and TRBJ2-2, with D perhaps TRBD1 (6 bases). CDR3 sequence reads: CASKPSNTGTGELFF. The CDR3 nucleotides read TGTGCCAGTAAGCCTAGTAATACAGGGACCGGGGAGCTGTTTTTT. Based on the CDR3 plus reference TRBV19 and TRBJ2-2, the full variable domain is DGGITQSPKYLFRKEGQNVTLSCEQNLNHDAMYWYRQDPGQGLRLIYYSQIVNDFQKGDIAEGYSVSREKKESFPLTVTSAQKNPTAFYLCASKPSNTGTGELFFGEGSRLTVL.